This entry lists 20 T cell receptor beta chains sequenced from one sample in a study of cytomegalovirus exposure and HLA in healthy donors. The PCR made use of 60 Vbeta and 13 Jbeta primers. Method: immunoSEQ multiplex PCR; TCRdb's copy keeps in-frame clones and lacks some. This table holds over 85,000 clones, approximately 71% found once. The sample taken for sequencing was PBMCs. These TCRs come from a female donor in good health and CMV-seronegative.

This sequence joins TRBV27 and TRBJ1-2, with 8 nucleotides matching TRBD1. The CDR3 runs 14 residues. Germline lookup yields CDR1 MNHEY and CDR2 SMNVEV (reference sequence). The junction had 4 bases not matched to a gene; V was cut back by 3 bases and J by 4 bases. The CDR3 here is CASSFADRVYGYTF. CDR3 DNA: TGTGCCAGCAGTTTTGCGGACAGGGTCTATGGCTACACCTTC.

V is TRBV30 and J is TRBJ1-2; D gene unclear. The V and J ends lost 2 bases and 1 base respectively, with 5 bases between them. CDR3 length: 12 residues. Germline V gene lookup returns CDR1 GTSNPN and CDR2 SVGIG (reference sequence). The DNA of the CDR3 is TGTGCCTGGAGTAACAGTAACTATGGCTACACCTTC. Protein sequence: CAWSNSNYGYTF. The entire variable domain, with the rest obtained from reference TRBV30 and TRBJ1-2, is as follows: SQTIHQWPATLVQPVGSPLSLECTVEGTSNPNLYWYRQAAGRGLQLLFYSVGIGQISSEVPQNLSASRPQDRQFILSSKKLLLSDSGFYLCAWSNSNYGYTFGSGTRLTVV.

The rearrangement links TRBV6-5 to TRBJ1-1, with D tentatively TRBD1 (6 bases). The CDR3 runs 14 residues. CDR1 is MNHEY and CDR2 is SVGAGI in the germline V gene. V shed 0 bases and J shed 4 bases, with 9 bases lying between them. CDR3: CASSYSTGTTEAFF. The CDR3 DNA reads TGTGCCAGCAGTTACTCGACAGGAACCACTGAAGCTTTCTTT.

The chain employs TRBV30 and TRBJ1-1; no clear D. This CDR3 is 10 amino acids long. Trimming stripped 2 bases from V and 5 bases from J, with 3 bases between. The germline V gene has CDR1 GTSNPN and CDR2 SVGIG (reference sequence). The CDR3 coding sequence is TGTGCCTGGAGTTCAACTGAAGCTTTCTTT. Translating it yields CAWSSTEAFF. Combining the CDR3 with reference TRBV30 and TRBJ1-1 gives the whole variable domain SQTIHQWPATLVQPVGSPLSLECTVEGTSNPNLYWYRQAAGRGLQLLFYSVGIGQISSEVPQNLSASRPQDRQFILSSKKLLLSDSGFYLCAWSSTEAFFGQGTRLTVV.

This clone was detected only a few times. The chain couples TRBV6-1 to TRBJ2-7; D gene uncertain. This CDR3 contains 13 residues. Trimming took off 1 base at V and 2 bases at J, with 6 bases between the two ends. Germline CDR1 is MNHNS and CDR2 is SASEGT. The CDR3 DNA reads TGTGCCAGCAGTGAAGGACTGGCCTACGAGCAGTACTTC. Amino acid sequence: CASSEGLAYEQYF.

The V call is TRBV28, the J call TRBJ1-2, with TRBD1 identical over 8 bases. J lost 0 bases, V lost 3 bases, and 9 bases had no gene match. Germline CDR1 is MDHEN and CDR2 is SYDVKM. This CDR3 comprises 17 residues. CDR3: CASSFLVGTGPNYGYTF. The CDR3 region has the DNA TGTGCCAGCAGTTTTTTGGTAGGGACAGGTCCTAACTATGGCTACACCTTC.

The chain employs TRBV5-4 and TRBJ2-2, with 10 bases aligning to TRBD1. Trimming removed 2 bases from V and 7 bases from J; junction bases left unmatched: 5. The CDR3 has 15 residues. Germline values: CDR1 SGHNT, CDR2 YYREEE (reference sequence). This chain's CDR3 is CASSLETGGGGELFF. The DNA of the CDR3 is TGTGCCAGCAGCTTAGAGACAGGGGGCGGCGGGGAGCTGTTTTTT.

The V gene is TRBV28, the J gene TRBJ1-1; D is uncertain. Per the germline V gene, CDR1 is MDHEN and CDR2 is SYDVKM. Trimming left V 7 bases short and J 0 bases short, with 6 bases between. The CDR3 is made up of 12 amino acids. The CDR3, as DNA: TGTGCCAGCACGGTAGTGAACACTGAAGCTTTCTTT. Protein sequence: CASTVVNTEAFF.

J is TRBJ2-7 and V is TRBV5-1; D is unresolved. Trimming took 0 bases from V and 7 from J, leaving 17 bases between them. The CDR3 runs 15 residues. Per the germline V gene, CDR1 is SGHRS and CDR2 is YFSETQ. The CDR3: CASSLAQPDIGEQYF. The CDR3 coding sequence is TGCGCCAGCAGCTTGGCCCAGCCCGATATCGGGGAGCAGTACTTC.

The chain uses TRBV6-5 and TRBJ2-3, with D tentatively TRBD2 (6 bases). Deletions cut 6 bases from V and 4 bases from J, with 17 bases between. CDR3 length: 15 residues. Germline assignment: CDR1 MNHEY and CDR2 SVGAGI. The CDR3 is CASSPVIAGPDTQYF. The CDR3 DNA reads as TGTGCCAGCAGCCCAGTCATCGCGGGACCAGATACGCAGTATTTT.

This chain links TRBV6-1 with TRBJ1-1; the D gene is possibly TRBD1 (6 bases). The CDR3 consists of 13 residues. V was cut by 9 bases and J by 0 bases, with 11 bases left in between. Germline V gives CDR1 MNHNS, CDR2 SASEGT. CDR3 sequence: CASRRTVNTEAFF. In DNA, the CDR3 is TGTGCCAGTAGGAGGACAGTGAACACTGAAGCTTTCTTT.

The chain couples TRBV6-5 to TRBJ1-6; D remains ambiguous. This CDR3 has 15 residues. Trimming took 5 bases from V and 1 from J, leaving 9 bases between them. CDR1 and CDR2 (germline): MNHEY, SVGAGI. This CDR3 is CASSLSGSYNSPLHF. The DNA for the CDR3 is TGTGCCAGCAGTCTCTCGGGTTCCTATAATTCACCCCTCCACTTT.

This clone was picked up one time. V is TRBV7-6 and J is TRBJ2-1, with TRBD2 matching over 13 bases. With 4 bases clipped from V and 6 bases from J, the junction kept 6 bases outside the gene matches. CDR3 length: 16 residues. Germline values: CDR1 SGHVS, CDR2 FNYEAQ. The CDR3 sequence is CASSSRGLAGSNEQFF. CDR3 DNA sequence: TGTGCCAGCAGCTCTCGGGGACTAGCGGGGTCCAATGAGCAGTTCTTC.

The CDR3 nucleotides read TGTGCCAGCAGCGGACAGGGGTTCAGCTCTGGGGCCAACGTCCTGACTTTC. The encoded protein is CASSGQGFSSGANVLTF. The rearrangement links TRBV9 to TRBJ2-6; TRBD1 matches at 8 bases. The germline CDR1 and CDR2 sequences are SGDLS and YYNGEE. The CDR3 has 17 residues. V shed 3 bases, J shed 0 bases, and the junction held 5 bases outside the gene matches.

This CDR3 reads CASSLGRNGYTF. The CDR3 DNA sequence: TGTGCCAGCAGCTTGGGTAGAAATGGCTACACCTTC. This chain connects TRBV5-6 to TRBJ1-2; no clear D. Trimming pared 0 bases from V and 6 bases from J, leaving 6 bases between. Germline values: CDR1 SGHDT, CDR2 YYEEEE. The CDR3 has 12 residues.

V and J are TRBV18 and TRBJ2-2, with 9 bases identical to TRBD1. Germline V lookup: CDR1 KGHSH, CDR2 LQKENI. J gave up 7 bases and V 3 bases, and 6 bases lay outside the gene matches. The CDR3 spans 15 residues. CDR3 in DNA: TGTGCCAGCTCACCGGGACAGGGTATTGTCGGGGAGCTGTTTTTT. This sequence encodes CASSPGQGIVGELFF.

V and J are TRBV28 and TRBJ1-2; D ambiguous. There are 14 residues in the CDR3. CDR1 is MDHEN, CDR2 SYDVKM, per germline. The germline V and J ends were trimmed by 6 bases and 5 bases, with 16 bases remaining between them. This chain's CDR3 is CASRPSRTGYGYTF. CDR3 DNA sequence: TGTGCCAGCAGGCCAAGCAGGACGGGGTATGGCTACACCTTC.

This sequence joins TRBV5-1 and TRBJ1-4; 11 positions agree with TRBD1. The CDR3 has 13 amino acids. Germline CDR1 and CDR2: SGHRS and YFSETQ. V shed 7 bases, J shed 8 bases, and the junction held 4 bases outside the gene matches. In DNA form, the CDR3 reads TGCGCCAGCCGGGACAGGGGGAGCGAAAAACTGTTTTTT. Translated: CASRDRGSEKLFF.

This clone was picked up one time. The gene calls are TRBV28 and TRBJ2-7, with 10 nucleotides matching TRBD2. The germline V gene encodes CDR1 MDHEN and CDR2 SYDVKM. This CDR3 has 16 residues. J was trimmed by 2 bases and V by 6 bases; bases with no gene match: 10. The CDR3 is CASRSLLAGKPYEQYF. The CDR3, as DNA: TGTGCCAGCAGGTCCCTACTAGCGGGAAAACCCTACGAGCAGTACTTC.

This sequence joins TRBV7-9 and TRBJ2-5; 13 nucleotides align to TRBD2. The end of the DNA is better explained by TRBJ2-7, so the J call may be wrong. This CDR3 spans 15 amino acids. CDR1 is SEHNR and CDR2 is FQNEAQ in the germline V gene (reference sequence). The CDR3 sequence: CASSPLGLAGYEQYF. The CDR3 bases are TGTGCCAGCAGCCCTCTGGGACTAGCGGGATACGAGCAGTACTTC.